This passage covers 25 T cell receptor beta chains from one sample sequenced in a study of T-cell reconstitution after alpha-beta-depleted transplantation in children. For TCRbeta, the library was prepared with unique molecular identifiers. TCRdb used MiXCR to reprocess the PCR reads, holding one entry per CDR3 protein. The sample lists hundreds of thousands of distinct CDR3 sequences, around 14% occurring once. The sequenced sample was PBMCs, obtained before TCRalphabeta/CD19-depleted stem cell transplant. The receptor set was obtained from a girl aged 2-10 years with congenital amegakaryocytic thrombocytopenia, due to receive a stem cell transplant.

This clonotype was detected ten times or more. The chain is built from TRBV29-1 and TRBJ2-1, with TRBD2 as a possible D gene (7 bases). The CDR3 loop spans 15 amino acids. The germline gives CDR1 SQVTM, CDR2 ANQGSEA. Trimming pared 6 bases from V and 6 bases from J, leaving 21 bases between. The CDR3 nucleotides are TGCAGCGTAGGGGGGAGCGGGGTGGGAGCCAATGAGCAGTTCTTC. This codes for CSVGGSGVGANEQFF.

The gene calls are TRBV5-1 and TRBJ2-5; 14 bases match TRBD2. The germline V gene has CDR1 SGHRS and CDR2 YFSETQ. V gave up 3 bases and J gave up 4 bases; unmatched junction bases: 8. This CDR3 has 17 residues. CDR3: CASSYPTSGRARETQYF. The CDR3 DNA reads TGCGCCAGCAGCTACCCGACTAGCGGGAGGGCCCGAGAGACCCAGTACTTC.

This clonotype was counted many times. The CDR3 protein is CAISAAPGLAGTETQYF. As DNA, the CDR3 is TGTGCCATCAGTGCGGCGCCGGGACTAGCGGGAACGGAGACCCAGTACTTC. This chain links TRBV10-3 with TRBJ2-5; 13 nucleotides align to TRBD2. After removal of 4 bases from V and 5 bases from J, the junction contained 10 bases not matched to a gene. CDR3 length equals 17 residues. From germline, CDR1 is ENHRY and CDR2 SYGVKD.

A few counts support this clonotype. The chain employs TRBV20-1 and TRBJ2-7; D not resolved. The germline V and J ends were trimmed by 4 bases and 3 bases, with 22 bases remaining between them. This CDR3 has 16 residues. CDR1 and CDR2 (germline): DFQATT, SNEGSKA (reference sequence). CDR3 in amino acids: CSAIQVDFQGNYEQYF. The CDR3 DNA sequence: TGCAGTGCTATCCAAGTCGACTTTCAAGGGAACTACGAGCAGTACTTC.

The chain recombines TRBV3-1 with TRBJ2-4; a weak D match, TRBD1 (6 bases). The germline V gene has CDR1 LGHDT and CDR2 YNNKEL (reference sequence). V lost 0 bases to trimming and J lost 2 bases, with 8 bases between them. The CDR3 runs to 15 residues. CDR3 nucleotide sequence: TGTGCCAGCAGCCAAGAGGGGGCGACCAAAAACATTCAGTACTTC. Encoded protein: CASSQEGATKNIQYF.

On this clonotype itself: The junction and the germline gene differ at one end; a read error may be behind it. CDR3 loop: CATSSDPWTGGFGYGYPF. The DNA of the CDR3 is TGTGCCACCAGCAGTGACCCCTGGACAGGGGGCTTCGGCTATGGCTACCCCTTC. This chain joins TRBV15 and TRBJ1-2; TRBD1 aligns across 11 bases. Germline CDR1 and CDR2: LNHNV and YYDKDF (reference sequence). The CDR3 spans 18 residues.

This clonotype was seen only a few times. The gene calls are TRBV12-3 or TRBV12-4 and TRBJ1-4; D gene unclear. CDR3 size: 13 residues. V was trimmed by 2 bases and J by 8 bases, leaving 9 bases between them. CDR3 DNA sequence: TGTGCCAGCAGTTTACAGGACCCCGAAAAACTGTTTTTT. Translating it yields CASSLQDPEKLFF.

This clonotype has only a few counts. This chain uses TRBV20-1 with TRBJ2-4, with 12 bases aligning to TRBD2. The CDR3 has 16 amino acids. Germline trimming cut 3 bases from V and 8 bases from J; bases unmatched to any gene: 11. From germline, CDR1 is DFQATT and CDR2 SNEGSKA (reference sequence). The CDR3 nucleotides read TGCAGTGCTAGCTTTGTGACTAGCGGGAGTAGATACATTCAGTACTTC. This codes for CSASFVTSGSRYIQYF.

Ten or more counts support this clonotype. The CDR3 sequence is CASSLEGPVETQYF. CDR3 sequence (DNA): TGTGCCAGCAGCTTAGAGGGTCCGGTTGAGACCCAGTACTTC. The chain links TRBV7-2 to TRBJ2-5, with D unresolved. Germline assignment: CDR1 SGHTA and CDR2 FQGNSA. V lost 1 base and J 5 bases, leaving 11 bases between the germline ends. The CDR3 spans 14 residues.

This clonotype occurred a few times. The CDR3 sequence is CASSLGDPQEKLFF. The CDR3 DNA sequence: TGCGCCAGCAGCCTAGGTGACCCCCAGGAAAAACTGTTTTTT. This chain uses TRBV5-1 with TRBJ1-4; D unclear. The germline CDR1 and CDR2 sequences are SGHRS and YFSETQ. The CDR3 is 14 amino acids. V lost 4 bases, J lost 8 bases, and 15 bases lay in between.

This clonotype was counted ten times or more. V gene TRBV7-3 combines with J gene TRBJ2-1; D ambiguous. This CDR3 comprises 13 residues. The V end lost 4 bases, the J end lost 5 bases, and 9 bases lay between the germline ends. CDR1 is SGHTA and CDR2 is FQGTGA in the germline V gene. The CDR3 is CASSYGPNNEQFF. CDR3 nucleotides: TGTGCCAGCAGCTACGGGCCTAACAATGAGCAGTTCTTC.

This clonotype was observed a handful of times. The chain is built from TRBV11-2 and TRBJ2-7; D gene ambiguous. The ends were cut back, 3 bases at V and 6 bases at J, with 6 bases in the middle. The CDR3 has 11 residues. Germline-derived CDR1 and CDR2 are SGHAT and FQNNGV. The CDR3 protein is CASSFRVEQYF. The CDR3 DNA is TGTGCCAGCAGCTTTCGGGTCGAGCAGTACTTC.

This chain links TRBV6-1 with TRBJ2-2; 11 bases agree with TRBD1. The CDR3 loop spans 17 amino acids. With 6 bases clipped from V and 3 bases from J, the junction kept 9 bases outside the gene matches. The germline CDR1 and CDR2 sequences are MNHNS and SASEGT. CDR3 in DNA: TGTGCCAGCAGCCGCCTAGGGACAGGGGGGTACACCGGGGAGCTGTTTTTT. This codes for CASSRLGTGGYTGELFF.

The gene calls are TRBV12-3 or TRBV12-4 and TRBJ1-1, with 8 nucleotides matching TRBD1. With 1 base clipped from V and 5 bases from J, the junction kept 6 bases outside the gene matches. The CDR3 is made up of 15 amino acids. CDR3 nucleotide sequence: TGTGCCAGCAGTTTAGTAGCAGGGGGCGGAACTGAAGCTTTCTTT. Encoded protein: CASSLVAGGGTEAFF.

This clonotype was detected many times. The CDR3 coding sequence is TGCAGTGCTAGAGATGGGCACGGGGGAGATACGCAGTATTTT. The encoded protein is CSARDGHGGDTQYF. V gene TRBV20-1 combines with J gene TRBJ2-3, with D tentatively TRBD2 (6 bases). The CDR3 is made up of 14 amino acids. The V end lost 0 bases, the J end lost 5 bases, and 12 bases lay between the germline ends. Per the germline V gene, CDR1 is DFQATT and CDR2 is SNEGSKA (reference sequence).

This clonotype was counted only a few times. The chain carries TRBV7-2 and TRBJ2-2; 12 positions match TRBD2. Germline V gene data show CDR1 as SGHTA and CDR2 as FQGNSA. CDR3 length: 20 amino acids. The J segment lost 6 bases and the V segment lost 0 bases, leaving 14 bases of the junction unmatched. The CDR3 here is CASSLAPSGRALPGAGELFF. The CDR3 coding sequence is TGTGCCAGCAGCTTAGCTCCTAGCGGGAGGGCTCTCCCCGGGGCCGGGGAGCTGTTTTTT.

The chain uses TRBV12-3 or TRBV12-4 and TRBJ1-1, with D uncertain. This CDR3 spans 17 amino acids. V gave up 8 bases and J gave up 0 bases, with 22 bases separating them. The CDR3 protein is CASCRLLRRDMNTEAFF. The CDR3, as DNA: TGTGCCAGCTGTCGGTTGTTACGGAGAGACATGAACACTGAAGCTTTCTTT.

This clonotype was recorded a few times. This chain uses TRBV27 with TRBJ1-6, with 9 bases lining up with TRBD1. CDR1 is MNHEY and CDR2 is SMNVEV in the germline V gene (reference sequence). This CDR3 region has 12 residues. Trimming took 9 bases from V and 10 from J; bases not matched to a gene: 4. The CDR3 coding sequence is TGTGCCAGTGGGACAGGGAAGTCACCCCTCCACTTT. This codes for CASGTGKSPLHF.

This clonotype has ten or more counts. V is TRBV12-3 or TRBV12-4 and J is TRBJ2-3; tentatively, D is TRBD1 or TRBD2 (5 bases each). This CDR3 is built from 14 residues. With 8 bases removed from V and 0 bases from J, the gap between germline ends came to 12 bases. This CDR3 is CASGQGASTDTQYF. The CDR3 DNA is TGTGCCAGCGGGCAGGGAGCTAGCACAGATACGCAGTATTTT.

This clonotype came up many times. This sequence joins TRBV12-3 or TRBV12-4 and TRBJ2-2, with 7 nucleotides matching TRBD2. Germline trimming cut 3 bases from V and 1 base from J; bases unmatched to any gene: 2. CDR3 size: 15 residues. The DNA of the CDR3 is TGTGCCAGCAGTTTGGGCGGGAGGAACACCGGGGAGCTGTTTTTT. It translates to CASSLGGRNTGELFF.

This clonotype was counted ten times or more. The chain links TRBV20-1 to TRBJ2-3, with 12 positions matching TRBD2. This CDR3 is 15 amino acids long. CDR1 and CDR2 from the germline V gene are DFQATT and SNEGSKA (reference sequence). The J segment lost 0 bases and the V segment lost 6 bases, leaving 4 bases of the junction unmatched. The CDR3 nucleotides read TGCAGTGCAACCGGGACTAGCGGGAGCACAGATACGCAGTATTTT. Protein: CSATGTSGSTDTQYF.

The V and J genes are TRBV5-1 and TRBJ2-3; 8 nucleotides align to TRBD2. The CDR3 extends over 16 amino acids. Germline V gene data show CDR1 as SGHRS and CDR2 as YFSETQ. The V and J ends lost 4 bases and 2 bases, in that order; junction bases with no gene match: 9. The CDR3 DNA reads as TGCGCCAGCAGCCTAACCGGGAGGGATCCCACAGATACGCAGTATTTT. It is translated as CASSLTGRDPTDTQYF.

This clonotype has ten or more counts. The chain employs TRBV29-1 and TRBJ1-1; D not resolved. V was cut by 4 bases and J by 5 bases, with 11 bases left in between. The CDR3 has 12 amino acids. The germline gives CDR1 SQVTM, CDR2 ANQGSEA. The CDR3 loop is CSVGTSVTEAFF. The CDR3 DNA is TGCAGCGTTGGGACCTCTGTTACTGAAGCTTTCTTT.

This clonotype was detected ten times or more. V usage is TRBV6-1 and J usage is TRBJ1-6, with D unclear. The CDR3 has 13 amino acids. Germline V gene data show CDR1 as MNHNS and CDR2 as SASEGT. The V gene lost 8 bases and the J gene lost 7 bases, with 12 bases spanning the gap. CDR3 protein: CASYPAYNSPLHF. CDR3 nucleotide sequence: TGTGCCAGCTATCCAGCATACAATTCACCCCTCCACTTT.

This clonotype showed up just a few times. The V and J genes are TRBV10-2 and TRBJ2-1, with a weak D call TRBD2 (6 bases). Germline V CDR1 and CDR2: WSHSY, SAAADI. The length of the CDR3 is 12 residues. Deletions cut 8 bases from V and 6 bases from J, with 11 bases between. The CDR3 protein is CASEAGGNEQFF. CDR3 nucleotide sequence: TGCGCCAGCGAGGCCGGGGGCAATGAGCAGTTCTTC.